This TCR beta chain was recovered during a study of blood T cell repertoires in COVID-19. This clone was seen just once. The repertoire was sequenced with immunoSEQ multiplex PCR; TCRdb's copy has only in-frame clones and lacks some. The sample records 80,000 or so clones, 65% to 90% being singletons. The CDR3 runs 17 residues. V lost 3 bases and J lost 5; bases outside the gene matches: 10. CDR1 is MNHNS and CDR2 is SASEGT in the germline V gene. The source is a man between 45 and 60 years old with COVID-19, enrolled during active disease. Specimen: peripheral blood. The V and J genes are TRBV6-1 and TRBJ2-2, with TRBD1 identical over 9 bases. The CDR3 protein is CASSEKLGTGSTGELFF. CDR3 nucleotides: TGTGCCAGCAGTGAGAAACTCGGGACAGGGAGTACCGGGGAGCTGTTTTTT.